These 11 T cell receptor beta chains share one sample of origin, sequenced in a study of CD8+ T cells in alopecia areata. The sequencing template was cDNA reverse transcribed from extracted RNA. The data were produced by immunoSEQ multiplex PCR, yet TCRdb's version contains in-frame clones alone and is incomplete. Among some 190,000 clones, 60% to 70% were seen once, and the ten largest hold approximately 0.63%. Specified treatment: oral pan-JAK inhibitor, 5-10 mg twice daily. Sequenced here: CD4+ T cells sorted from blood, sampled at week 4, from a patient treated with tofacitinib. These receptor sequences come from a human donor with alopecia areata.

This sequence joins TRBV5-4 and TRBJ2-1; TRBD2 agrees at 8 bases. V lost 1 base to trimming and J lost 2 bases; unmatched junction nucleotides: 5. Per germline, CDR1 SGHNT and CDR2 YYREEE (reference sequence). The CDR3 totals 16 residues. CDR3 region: CASSLTSGDAYNEQFF. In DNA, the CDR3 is TGTGCCAGCAGCTTGACTAGCGGAGACGCCTACAATGAGCAGTTCTTC.

CDR3 loop: CASSVDGRAGQETQYF. Written as DNA, the CDR3 is TGTGCCAGCAGCGTAGACGGGAGGGCCGGTCAAGAGACCCAGTACTTC. The rearrangement links TRBV9 to TRBJ2-5; 8 nucleotides line up with TRBD2. V shed 0 bases and J 2 bases; nucleotides not matched to a gene: 6. The CDR3 is 16 residues long. Germline-derived CDR1 and CDR2 are SGDLS and YYNGEE.

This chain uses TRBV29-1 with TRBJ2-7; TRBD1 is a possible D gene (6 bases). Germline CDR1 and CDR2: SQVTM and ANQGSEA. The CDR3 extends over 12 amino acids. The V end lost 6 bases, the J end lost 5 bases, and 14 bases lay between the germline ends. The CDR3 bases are TGCAGCGTCCTCACAGGGACCCACGAGCAGTACTTC. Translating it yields CSVLTGTHEQYF.

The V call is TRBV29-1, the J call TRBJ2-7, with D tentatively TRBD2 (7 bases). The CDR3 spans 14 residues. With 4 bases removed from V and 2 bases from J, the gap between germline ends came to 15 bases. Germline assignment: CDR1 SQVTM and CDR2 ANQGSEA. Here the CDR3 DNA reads TGCAGCGTTGCATTTCCCGGGGGGCCCTACGAGCAGTACTTC. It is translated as CSVAFPGGPYEQYF.

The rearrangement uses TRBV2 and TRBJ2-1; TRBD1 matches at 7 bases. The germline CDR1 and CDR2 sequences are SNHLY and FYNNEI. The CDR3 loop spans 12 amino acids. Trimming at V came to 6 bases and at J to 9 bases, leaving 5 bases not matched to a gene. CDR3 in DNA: TGTGCCAGCAGCGATTCAGGGGGTGAGCAGTTCTTC. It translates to CASSDSGGEQFF.

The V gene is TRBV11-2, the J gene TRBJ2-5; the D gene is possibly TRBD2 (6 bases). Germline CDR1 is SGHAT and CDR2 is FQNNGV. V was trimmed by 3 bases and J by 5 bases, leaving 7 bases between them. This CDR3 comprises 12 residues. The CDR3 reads CASSFGRETQYF. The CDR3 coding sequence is TGTGCCAGCAGCTTTGGGAGGGAGACCCAGTACTTC.

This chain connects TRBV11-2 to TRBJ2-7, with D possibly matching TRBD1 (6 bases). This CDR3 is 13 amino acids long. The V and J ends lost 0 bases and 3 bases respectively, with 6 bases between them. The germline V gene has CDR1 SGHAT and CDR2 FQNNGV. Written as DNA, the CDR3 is TGTGCCAGCAGCTTAGAACAGGGCTACGAGCAGTACTTC. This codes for CASSLEQGYEQYF. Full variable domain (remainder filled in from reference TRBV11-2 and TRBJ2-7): EAGVAQSPRYKIIEKRQSVAFWCNPISGHATLYWYQQILGQGPKLLIQFQNNGVVDDSQLPKDRFSAERLKGVDSTLKIQPAKLEDSAVYLCASSLEQGYEQYFGPGTRLTVT.

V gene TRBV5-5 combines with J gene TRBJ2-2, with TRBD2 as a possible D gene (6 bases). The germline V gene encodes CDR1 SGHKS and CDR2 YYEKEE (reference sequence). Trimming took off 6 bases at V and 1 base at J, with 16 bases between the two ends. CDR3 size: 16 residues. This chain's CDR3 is CASTELPGLNTGELFF. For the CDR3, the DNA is TGTGCCAGCACCGAACTCCCGGGACTGAACACCGGGGAGCTGTTTTTT.

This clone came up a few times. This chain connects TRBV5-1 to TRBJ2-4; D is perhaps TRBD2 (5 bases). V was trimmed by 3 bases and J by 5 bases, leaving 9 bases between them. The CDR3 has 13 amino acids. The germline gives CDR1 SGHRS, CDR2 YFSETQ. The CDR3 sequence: CASSSGVQNIQYF. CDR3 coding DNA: TGCGCCAGCAGCTCCGGGGTCCAAAACATTCAGTACTTC. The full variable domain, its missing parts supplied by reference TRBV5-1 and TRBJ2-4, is KAGVTQTPRYLIKTRGQQVTLSCSPISGHRSVSWYQQTPGQGLQFLFEYFSETQRNKGNFPGRFSGRQFSNSRSEMNVSTLELGDSALYLCASSSGVQNIQYFGAGTRLSVL.

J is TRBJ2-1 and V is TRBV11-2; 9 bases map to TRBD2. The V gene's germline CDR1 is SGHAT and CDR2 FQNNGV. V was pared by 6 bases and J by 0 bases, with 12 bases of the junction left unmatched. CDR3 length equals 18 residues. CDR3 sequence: CASSFGLGGGASYNEQFF. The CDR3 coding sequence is TGTGCCAGCAGTTTCGGACTAGGCGGGGGGGCCTCCTACAATGAGCAGTTCTTC.

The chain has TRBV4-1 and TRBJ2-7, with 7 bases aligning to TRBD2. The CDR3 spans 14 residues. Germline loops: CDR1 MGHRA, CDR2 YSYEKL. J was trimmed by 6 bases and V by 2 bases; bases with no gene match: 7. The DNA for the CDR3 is TGCGCCAGCAGCCAACCGCGGGAGTCAAGCGAGCAGTACTTC. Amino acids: CASSQPRESSEQYF.